The 18 T cell receptor beta chains in this list originate from one sample, sequenced in a study of cytomegalovirus exposure and HLA in healthy donors. Primers included in the PCR were 60 Vbeta and 13 Jbeta primers. TCRdb's table, derived via immunoSEQ multiplex PCR, lists solely in-frame clones and lacks some. The sample yields some 200,000 clones, 70% to 85% seen once. The sequencing sample was made of PBMCs. These receptors were obtained from a boy younger than 10 in good health and CMV-seronegative.

V usage is TRBV18 and J usage is TRBJ2-2; 9 bases map to TRBD2. Germline CDR1 is KGHSH and CDR2 is LQKENI. J was trimmed by 2 bases and V by 0 bases; bases with no gene match: 4. The CDR3 runs to 17 residues. The CDR3 loop is CASSPPFSGGNTGELFF. The CDR3 region has the DNA TGTGCCAGCTCACCACCGTTTAGCGGGGGAAACACCGGGGAGCTGTTTTTT. Supplemented by reference TRBV18 and TRBJ2-2, the full variable domain reads NAGVMQNPRHLVRRRGQEARLRCSPMKGHSHVYWYRQLPEEGLKFMVYLQKENIIDESGMPKERFSAEFPKEGPSILRIQQVVRGDSAAYFCASSPPFSGGNTGELFFGEGSRLTVL.

The chain employs TRBV4-3 and TRBJ1-1, with D tentatively TRBD1 (6 bases). Germline CDR1 LGHNA, CDR2 YSLEER. The ends were cut back, 2 bases at V and 4 bases at J, with 8 bases in the middle. The CDR3 covers 13 residues. Here the CDR3 reads CASSQQGFTEAFF. In nucleotides, the CDR3 is TGCGCCAGCAGCCAACAGGGGTTCACTGAAGCTTTCTTT.

This clone was seen more than once but under ten times. The CDR3 is CSVEVNPLTTNTEAFF. The CDR3 region has the DNA TGCAGCGTTGAAGTAAACCCATTGACAACTAACACTGAAGCTTTCTTT. V is TRBV29-1 and J is TRBJ1-1; D gene uncertain. The CDR3 spans 16 residues. Germline V gene lookup returns CDR1 SQVTM and CDR2 ANQGSEA. Between the trimmed V and J ends, which lost 1 base and 2 bases, there was a span of 17 bases.

This chain links TRBV30 with TRBJ1-2, with D uncertain. The germline V gene has CDR1 GTSNPN and CDR2 SVGIG (reference sequence). The ends were cut back, 4 bases at V and 3 bases at J, with 12 bases in the middle. The CDR3 covers 13 residues. The CDR3 reads CAWTRGVHYGYTF. CDR3 bases: TGTGCCTGGACCCGGGGAGTACACTATGGCTACACCTTC.

This clone was counted a few times. The rearrangement uses TRBV27 and TRBJ1-2; D possibly corresponds to TRBD1 (6 bases). Trimming left V 1 base short and J 8 bases short, with 20 bases between. The CDR3 sequence is 16 residues long. Germline loops: CDR1 MNHEY, CDR2 SMNVEV (reference sequence). CDR3 residues: CASSLWGPTGTGGYTF. CDR3 DNA sequence: TGTGCCAGCAGTTTATGGGGACCAACAGGGACGGGGGGCTACACCTTC.

V gene TRBV21-1 combines with J gene TRBJ2-5; TRBD1, the table's D call, lacks a check against the DNA. Judging by the DNA end, TRBJ2-7 fits better; the J call may be wrong. TRBV21-1 counts as a pseudogene. The CDR3 is 15 residues long. The CDR3 region is CASSGQGKENYEQYF. The CDR3 DNA sequence: TGTGCCAGCAGCGGACAGGGGAAGGAGAACTACGAGCAGTACTTC.

V and J are TRBV30 and TRBJ2-3, with TRBD2 matching 8 bases. This CDR3 has 13 amino acids. Germline lookup yields CDR1 GTSNPN and CDR2 SVGIG (reference sequence). J was trimmed by 9 bases and V by 0 bases; bases with no gene match: 5. Here the CDR3 reads CAWSVRGEGTQYF. In nucleotides, the CDR3 is TGTGCCTGGAGTGTGCGGGGGGAAGGCACGCAGTATTTT.

The J gene is TRBJ2-7, the V gene TRBV7-2, with 11 bases fitting TRBD2. CDR1 is SGHTA and CDR2 is FQGNSA in the germline V gene. The CDR3 is 15 amino acids. V was pared by 5 bases and J by 6 bases, with 9 bases of the junction left unmatched. The CDR3: CASSPGASGGIEQYF. CDR3 nucleotides: TGTGCCAGCAGCCCCGGTGCTAGCGGGGGGATCGAGCAGTACTTC. The full variable domain, in which reference TRBV7-2 and TRBJ2-7 provide the parts outside the CDR3, is GAGVSQSPSNKVTEKGKDVELRCDPISGHTALYWYRQSLGQGLEFLIYFQGNSAPDKSGLPSDRFSAERTGGSVSTLTIQRTQQEDSAVYLCASSPGASGGIEQYFGPGTRLTVT.

The chain links TRBV6-6 to TRBJ2-7; D perhaps matches TRBD1 (5 bases). Trimming stripped 5 bases from V and 2 bases from J, with 13 bases between. The CDR3 is 14 amino acids. Germline CDR1 and CDR2: MNHNY and SVGAGI (reference sequence). CDR3 sequence reads: CASSLRQLPYEQYF. The CDR3 DNA reads TGTGCCAGCAGTCTCCGACAGTTACCCTACGAGCAGTACTTC.

The chain combines TRBV5-8 with TRBJ1-4; TRBD1 matches 8 bases. Trimming at V came to 4 bases and at J to 7 bases, leaving 15 bases not matched to a gene. Germline V gene sequence: CDR1 SGHTS, CDR2 YDEGEE. This CDR3 is built from 17 residues. The CDR3 loop is CASSEGTRTGSAEKLFF. DNA of the CDR3: TGTGCCAGCAGCGAAGGGACGAGGACAGGGTCCGCTGAAAAACTGTTTTTT. The whole variable domain, remainder taken from reference TRBV5-8 and TRBJ1-4, is EAGVTQSPTHLIKTRGQQATLRCSPISGHTSVYWYQQALGLGLQFLLWYDEGEERNRGNFPPRFSGRQFPNYSSELNVNALELEDSALYLCASSEGTRTGSAEKLFFGSGTQLSVL.

V is TRBV20-1 and J is TRBJ2-1; 8 nucleotides line up with TRBD2. The CDR3 is 11 amino acids. The V segment lost 3 bases and the J segment 9 bases; nucleotides outside the gene matches: 1. The V gene's germline CDR1 is DFQATT and CDR2 SNEGSKA (reference sequence). CDR3 protein: CSASRGGEQFF. The CDR3 DNA follows: TGCAGTGCTAGTCGGGGGGGTGAGCAGTTCTTC.

This clone appeared a few times. The gene calls are TRBV7-2 and TRBJ1-5, with 9 bases that match TRBD1. The CDR3 length is 17 residues. The junction had 10 bases not matched to a gene; V was cut back by 1 base and J by 6 bases. Germline CDR1 is SGHTA and CDR2 is FQGNSA. CDR3 DNA sequence: TGTGCCAGCAGCTTAGTTGCGGGACAGGGACTTATTCAGCCCCAGCATTTT. Translated: CASSLVAGQGLIQPQHF.

The chain is built from TRBV19 and TRBJ1-2; D remains ambiguous. CDR3 length: 16 amino acids. From germline, CDR1 is LNHDA and CDR2 SQIVND (reference sequence). Trimming removed 0 bases from V and 3 bases from J, with 14 bases in between. The CDR3: CASSIEGGVRHYGYTF. CDR3 in DNA: TGTGCCAGTAGTATAGAGGGAGGAGTCCGACACTATGGCTACACCTTC.

The V call is TRBV27, the J call TRBJ1-1; perhaps TRBD1 as D (5 bases). Trimming took 6 bases from V and 3 from J, leaving 14 bases between them. Germline CDR1 MNHEY, CDR2 SMNVEV (reference sequence). The CDR3 is 14 amino acids. CDR3 sequence (DNA): TGTGCCAGCAGCACCGGGGGTGTGTACACTGAAGCTTTCTTT. Translation: CASSTGGVYTEAFF.

This clone was counted a few times. V and J are TRBV6-4 and TRBJ2-5, with a possible D match to TRBD2 (5 bases). Germline CDR1 reads MRHNA; CDR2 reads SNTAGT. The CDR3 extends over 13 amino acids. The V gene lost 3 bases and the J gene lost 5 bases, with 10 bases spanning the gap. The CDR3: CASSDQRGETQYF. DNA for the CDR3: TGTGCCAGCAGTGATCAAAGAGGGGAGACCCAGTACTTC.

This sequence joins TRBV6-6 and TRBJ1-6; unclear D gene. V was cut by 7 bases and J by 0 bases, with 10 bases left in between. Looked up from germline, CDR1 is MNHNY and CDR2 is SVGAGI (reference sequence). This CDR3 has 15 amino acids. CDR3 sequence (DNA): TGTGCCAGCATTCGCGATCCCTCCTATAATTCACCCCTCCACTTT. This translates into CASIRDPSYNSPLHF.

The table lists this clone with a few counts. The chain combines TRBV27 with TRBJ2-7, with no clear D. The CDR3 is 13 residues long. The germline V gene encodes CDR1 MNHEY and CDR2 SMNVEV (reference sequence). Trimming stripped 1 base from V and 0 bases from J, with 4 bases between. In DNA, the CDR3 is TGTGCCAGCAGTTTATACAGCTCCTACGAGCAGTACTTC. It yields the protein CASSLYSSYEQYF.

This clone showed up just once. J is TRBJ1-1 and V is TRBV4-3; D is unresolved. V lost 1 base, J lost 0 bases, and 6 bases lay in between. This CDR3 has 14 residues. The V gene's germline CDR1 is LGHNA and CDR2 YSLEER. CDR3 amino acids: CASSQALVNTEAFF. In DNA form, the CDR3 reads TGCGCCAGCAGCCAAGCTCTCGTGAACACTGAAGCTTTCTTT.